Listed below are T cell receptor beta chains from one sample, sequenced in a study of blood T cell repertoires in COVID-19. Repertoires were generated with immunoSEQ multiplex PCR, while TCRdb's copy carries only in-frame clones and drops some. The table records roughly 70,000 clones, more than 90% of them present only once. Material for sequencing was peripheral blood. The receptors originated from a human donor with active COVID-19. The donor label of this sample is uncertain. Both conserved end residues are part of each CDR3. Fields, in order: V gene, J gene, clone size, CDR3 protein. Clone size is given for some rows only: seen once, a few or many times, or a class if the clone is expanded.

TRBV7-2	TRBJ2-3	.	CASSLGTSADTQYF
TRBV7-2	TRBJ2-1	once	CASRTGTGQNEQFF
TRBV11-3	TRBJ2-1	.	CASRQGEGTGVYNEQFF
TRBV19	TRBJ2-7	.	CASSSRTSGRSYEQYF
TRBV11-2	TRBJ1-1	many	CASSPFTEAFF
TRBV7-3	TRBJ1-3	.	CASSLGAGLSGNTIYF
TRBV7-2	TRBJ2-1	.	CASSLARGTLNEQFF
TRBV7-2	TRBJ2-1	.	CASSLAGRSNEQFF
TRBV4-3	TRBJ2-5	.	CASSQDGRGTQYF
TRBV4-3	TRBJ1-2	.	CASSQGRNYGYTF
TRBV3-1/TRBV3-2	TRBJ1-5	.	CASSQAGGVTGPPSLQPQHF
TRBV4-3	TRBJ2-1	.	CASSPGLAGNNEQFF
TRBV20-1	TRBJ2-1	.	CSASRGNEQFF
TRBV18	TRBJ2-1	.	CASSPGQGIDEQFF
TRBV9	TRBJ2-1	.	CASSGTSGTSNEQFF
TRBV6-5	TRBJ1-1	.	CASRLTVNTEAFF
TRBV24-1	TRBJ2-3	.	CATSDFVDTQYF
TRBV12-5	TRBJ2-4	.	CASGRSRLAKNIQYF
TRBV6-5	TRBJ2-2	once	CASSYQRDTGELFF
TRBV7-2	TRBJ2-7	.	CASSNPLGLAEAEYF
TRBV7-8	TRBJ2-2	.	CASSPFPGQGLNTGELFF
TRBV24-1	TRBJ2-3	.	CATSDSGSSYTQYF
TRBV6-5	TRBJ1-6	.	CASRTDRGYSPLHF
TRBV28	TRBJ2-1	.	CASSIQGTSGPKSFF
TRBV6-2/TRBV6-3	TRBJ2-3	.	CASSARQGWGDTQYF
TRBV24-1	TRBJ2-2	.	CAIDRRGELFF
TRBV2	TRBJ2-6	.	CASSEQRSGANVLTF
TRBV6-5	TRBJ2-3	.	CASSYGLAYTDTQYF
TRBV28	TRBJ2-7	.	CASRTRAYEQYF
TRBV28	TRBJ1-1	.	CASRELNTEAFF
TRBV2	TRBJ2-7	.	CASSVTGASYEQYF
TRBV7-2	TRBJ1-2	.	CASSLGGSYYGYTF
TRBV5-5	TRBJ1-3	.	CASSSDRVSGNTIYF
TRBV4-3	TRBJ2-2	.	CASSQFHRVADTGELFF
TRBV28	TRBJ1-1	.	CASSLGGGSFTEAFF
TRBV9	TRBJ1-1	.	CASSALGGRDTEAFF
TRBV24-1	TRBJ2-2	.	CATSVDRAFNTGELFF
TRBV27	TRBJ2-5	.	CASSYGIGGAGRETQYF
TRBV19	TRBJ1-4	.	CASSNNRGHATNEKLFF
TRBV6-1	TRBJ1-5	.	CASTQRGARDQPQHF
TRBV28	TRBJ2-1	.	CASSFSSGRGYNEQFF
TRBV4-2	TRBJ2-7	.	CASSQYGTGGAEQYF
TRBV12-3/TRBV12-4	TRBJ1-4	.	CASSFPVGGGLFF
TRBV18	TRBJ1-2	.	CASSPPGVGSNYGYTF
TRBV11-3	TRBJ2-7	.	CASSPGGRPYEQYF
TRBV30	TRBJ2-1	.	CAWNRQGGNEQFF
TRBV4-2	TRBJ2-7	.	CASTERLAENYEQYF
TRBV7-2	TRBJ2-3	.	CASSRLTDTQYF
TRBV28	TRBJ1-2	.	CASSPSDRGYGYTF
TRBV28	TRBJ1-6	.	CASSLGQGGSPLHF
TRBV19	TRBJ1-6	.	CASTRDRGRDSPLHF
TRBV6-6	TRBJ1-1	.	CATGQGLLSTEAFF
TRBV15	TRBJ2-3	.	CATSREAGAITDTQYF
TRBV5-6	TRBJ2-1	.	CASSPGDAYNEQFF
TRBV5-1	TRBJ1-1	.	CASSLGTGLMMNTEAFF